This TCR beta chain was found in a study of T cells in Graves' hyperthyroidism and ophthalmopathy. Turning to this clonotype: Antigen specificity is unknown.

The V and J ends lost 10 bases and 4 bases, in that order; junction bases with no gene match: 12. The CDR3 extends over 14 amino acids. There were TCR beta CDR3 regions amplified from RNA transcripts. The primer set for the first-round RT-PCR of the TCR CDR3 was HTBI. TCRdb reprocessed the multiplex PCR reads with MiXCR, giving one entry per CDR3 protein. The repertoire holds under 400,000 distinct CDR3 sequences, around 13% seen once, with about 10% in the top ten. Whole-study findings and limits: Among clonotypes expanded in thyroid above 0.001, most were also found in blood.

Sequencing was done on a sample of blood. The source is a woman aged 55-69 years with Graves' hyperthyroidism. The chain employs TRBV12-3 or TRBV12-4 and TRBJ2-5; 7 bases fit TRBD2. In nucleotides, the CDR3 is TGTGCCACCCCCCCGCGGGAGAAGTCAGAGACCCAGTACTTC. It translates to CATPPREKSETQYF.